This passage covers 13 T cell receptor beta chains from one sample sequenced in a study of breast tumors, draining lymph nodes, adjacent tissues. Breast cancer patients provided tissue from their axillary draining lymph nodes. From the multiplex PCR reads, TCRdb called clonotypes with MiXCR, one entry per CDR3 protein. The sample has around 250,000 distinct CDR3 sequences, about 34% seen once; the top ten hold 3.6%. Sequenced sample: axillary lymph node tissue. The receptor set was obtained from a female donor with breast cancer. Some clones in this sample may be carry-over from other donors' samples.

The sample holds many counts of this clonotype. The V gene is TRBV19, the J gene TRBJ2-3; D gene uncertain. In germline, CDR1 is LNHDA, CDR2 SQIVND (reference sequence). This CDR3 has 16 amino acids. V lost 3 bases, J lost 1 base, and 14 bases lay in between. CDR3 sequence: CASSMGLGVRTDTQYF. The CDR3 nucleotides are TGTGCCAGTAGTATGGGCCTGGGTGTTCGCACAGATACGCAGTATTTT. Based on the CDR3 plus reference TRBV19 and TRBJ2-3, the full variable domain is DGGITQSPKYLFRKEGQNVTLSCEQNLNHDAMYWYRQDPGQGLRLIYYSQIVNDFQKGDIAEGYSVSREKKESFPLTVTSAQKNPTAFYLCASSMGLGVRTDTQYFGPGTRLTVL.

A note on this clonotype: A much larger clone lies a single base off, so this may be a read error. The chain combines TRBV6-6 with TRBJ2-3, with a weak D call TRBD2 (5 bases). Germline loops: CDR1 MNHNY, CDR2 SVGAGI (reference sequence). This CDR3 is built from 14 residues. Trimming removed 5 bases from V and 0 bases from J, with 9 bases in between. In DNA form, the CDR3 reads TGTGCCAGCAGTGACTATTTTAGCACAGATACGCAGTATTTT. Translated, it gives CASSDYFSTDTQYF.

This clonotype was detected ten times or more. As DNA, the CDR3 is TGTGCCAGTAGTATAGGAGGGGATAATCAGCCCCAGCATTTT. Encoded protein: CASSIGGDNQPQHF. The chain links TRBV19 to TRBJ1-5, with D maybe TRBD1 (5 bases). CDR1 and CDR2 from the germline V gene are LNHDA and SQIVND (reference sequence). V was trimmed by 1 base and J by 4 bases, leaving 8 bases between them. This CDR3 is 14 amino acids long.

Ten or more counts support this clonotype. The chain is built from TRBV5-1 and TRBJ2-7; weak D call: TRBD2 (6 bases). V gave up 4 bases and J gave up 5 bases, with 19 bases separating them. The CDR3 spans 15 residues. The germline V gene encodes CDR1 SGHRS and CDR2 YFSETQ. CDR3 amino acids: CASSPPLAGGHEQYF. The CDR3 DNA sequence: TGCGCCAGCAGCCCCCCGTTAGCCGGGGGTCACGAGCAGTACTTC.

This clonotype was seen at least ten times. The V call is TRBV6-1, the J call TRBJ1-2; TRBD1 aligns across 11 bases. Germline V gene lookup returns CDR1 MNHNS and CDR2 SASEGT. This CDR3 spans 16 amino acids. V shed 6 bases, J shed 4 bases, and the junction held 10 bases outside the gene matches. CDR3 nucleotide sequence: TGTGCCAGCAGCGCCCGGACAGGGGGCATGAGCTATGGCTACACCTTC. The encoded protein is CASSARTGGMSYGYTF.

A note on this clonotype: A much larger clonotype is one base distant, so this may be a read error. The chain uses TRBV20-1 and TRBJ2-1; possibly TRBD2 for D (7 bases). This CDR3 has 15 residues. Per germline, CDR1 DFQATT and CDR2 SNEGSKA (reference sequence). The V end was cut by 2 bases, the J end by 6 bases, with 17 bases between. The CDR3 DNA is TGCAGTGCTAGAAAAGGGGGGGGCGGAGCCAATGAGCAGTTCTTC. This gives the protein CSARKGGGGANEQFF.

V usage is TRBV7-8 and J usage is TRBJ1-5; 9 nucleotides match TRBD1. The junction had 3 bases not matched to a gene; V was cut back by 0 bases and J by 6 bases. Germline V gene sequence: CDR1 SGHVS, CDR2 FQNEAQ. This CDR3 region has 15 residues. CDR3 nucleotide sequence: TGTGCCAGCAGCTTAGCGGGACAGGGAAGTCAGCCCCAGCATTTT. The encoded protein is CASSLAGQGSQPQHF.

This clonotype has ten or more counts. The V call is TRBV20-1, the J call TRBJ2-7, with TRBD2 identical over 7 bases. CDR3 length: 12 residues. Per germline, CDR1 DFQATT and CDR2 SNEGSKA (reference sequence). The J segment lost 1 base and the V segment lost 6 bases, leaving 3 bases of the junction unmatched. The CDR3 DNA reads TGCAGTGCACCACTAGCGTCCTACGAGCAGTACTTC. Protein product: CSAPLASYEQYF.

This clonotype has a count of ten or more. The CDR3 DNA reads TGTGCCAGCAGCTTAGTAGCGGGAGCCGAGACCCAGTACTTC. Amino acid sequence: CASSLVAGAETQYF. This rearrangement joins TRBV11-3 to TRBJ2-5, with TRBD2 matching over 9 bases. V gave up 1 base and J gave up 5 bases; unmatched junction bases: 2. The CDR3 is 14 amino acids. Germline-derived CDR1 and CDR2 are SGHNT and YENEEA.

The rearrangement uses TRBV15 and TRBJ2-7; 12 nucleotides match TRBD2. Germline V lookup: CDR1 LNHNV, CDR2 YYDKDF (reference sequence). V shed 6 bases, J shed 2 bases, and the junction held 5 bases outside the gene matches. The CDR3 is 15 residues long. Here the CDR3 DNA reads TGTGCCACCAGGCGGACTAGCGGGATAACCTACGAGCAGTACTTC. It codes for CATRRTSGITYEQYF.

Written as DNA, the CDR3 is TGTGCCAGCAGCAACACAGGGGGCTATGAAAAACTGTTTTTT. Amino acid sequence: CASSNTGGYEKLFF. The gene calls are TRBV28 and TRBJ1-4; 9 bases are shared with TRBD1. The junction had 5 bases not matched to a gene; V was cut back by 6 bases and J by 6 bases. This CDR3 has 14 residues. In germline, CDR1 is MDHEN, CDR2 SYDVKM.

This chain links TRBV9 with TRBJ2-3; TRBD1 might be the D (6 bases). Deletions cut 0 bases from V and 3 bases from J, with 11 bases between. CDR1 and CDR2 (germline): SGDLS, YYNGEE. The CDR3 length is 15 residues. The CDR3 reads CASSVDGGNTDTQYF. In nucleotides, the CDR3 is TGTGCCAGCAGCGTAGATGGGGGCAATACAGATACGCAGTATTTT.

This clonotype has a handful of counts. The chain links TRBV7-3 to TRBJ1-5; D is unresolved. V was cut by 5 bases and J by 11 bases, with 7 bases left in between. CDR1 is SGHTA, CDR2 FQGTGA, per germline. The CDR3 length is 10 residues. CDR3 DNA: TGTGCCAGCAGCCCCGGGACCCAGCATTTT. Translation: CASSPGTQHF. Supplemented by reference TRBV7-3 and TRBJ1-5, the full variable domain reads GAGVSQTPSNKVTEKGKYVELRCDPISGHTALYWYRQSLGQGPEFLIYFQGTGAADDSGLPNDRFFAVRPEGSVSTLKIQRTERGDSAVYLCASSPGTQHFGDGTRLSIL.